The sequence of this T cell receptor beta chain was determined in a study of T cell repertoires in cytomegalovirus infection. Study background: HLA-B-restricted CMV epitopes that are well studied were used alongside recently identified HLA-C-restricted ones. Study findings and constraints: Dominant in the ex vivo response were TCR beta clonotypes restricted by HLA-C and specific for CMV. Summed frequency of public TCR beta families distinguished CMV carriers with the relevant HLA.

TCRdb used MiXCR to reprocess the reads, holding one entry per CDR3 protein. Among around 540,000 distinct CDR3 sequences listed, around a third were seen once. This clonotype occurred a few times. Its cognate antigen is unknown. This CDR3 is 15 amino acids long. The germline V gene encodes CDR1 MNHEY and CDR2 SMNVEV (reference sequence). V lost 5 bases and J lost 4; bases outside the gene matches: 6. Sequences were derived from cultured PBMCs, sampled from culture after CMV antigen stimulation. The rearrangement joins TRBV27 to TRBJ2-2, with 8 bases fitting TRBD1. The sequence was collected from a human donor in good health (CMV status not recorded). Some clones in this sample may be carry-over from other donors' samples. The CDR3 DNA reads TGTGCCAGCAGTCGACAGGGGCCGTTCACCGGGGAGCTGTTTTTT. The encoded protein is CASSRQGPFTGELFF.